This entry lists 22 T cell receptor beta chains sequenced from one sample in a study of blood T cell repertoires in COVID-19. Generated by immunoSEQ multiplex PCR, the TCRdb table keeps only in-frame clones and is missing some. The repertoire includes under 200,000 clones, around four fifths of them detected once, and roughly 8.1% sits in the top ten. The sequencing sample was made of peripheral blood. Receptors were obtained from a woman of 80 years or more with COVID-19, enrolled during active disease.

This chain uses TRBV6-5 with TRBJ2-2; possibly TRBD2 for D (6 bases). CDR1 and CDR2 from the germline V gene are MNHEY and SVGAGI. This CDR3 has 14 residues. Trimming took 8 bases from V and 6 from J, leaving 16 bases between them. As DNA, the CDR3 is TGTGCCAGCGCCTGGGGGGTAGGTGCCGGGGAGCTGTTTTTT. Protein sequence: CASAWGVGAGELFF.

The chain recombines TRBV2 with TRBJ2-3, with TRBD2 identical over 8 bases. Germline V gene lookup returns CDR1 SNHLY and CDR2 FYNNEI. This CDR3 region has 17 residues. The J segment lost 0 bases and the V segment lost 4 bases, leaving 9 bases of the junction unmatched. The CDR3 is CASSVPAGAPSTDTQYF. In nucleotides, the CDR3 is TGTGCCAGCAGTGTCCCAGCGGGGGCCCCTAGCACAGATACGCAGTATTTT.

Only a few counts were recorded for this clone. This chain connects TRBV2 to TRBJ1-1; 7 nucleotides align to TRBD1. V lost 5 bases to trimming and J lost 0 bases; unmatched junction nucleotides: 3. Germline CDR1 SNHLY, CDR2 FYNNEI. This CDR3 is 14 amino acids long. CDR3 sequence: CASSSDRVNTEAFF. CDR3 in DNA: TGTGCCAGCAGTTCCGACAGGGTGAACACTGAAGCTTTCTTT. Based on the CDR3 plus reference TRBV2 and TRBJ1-1, the full variable domain is EPEVTQTPSHQVTQMGQEVILRCVPISNHLYFYWYRQILGQKVEFLVSFYNNEISEKSEIFDDQFSVERPDGSNFTLKIRSTKLEDSAMYFCASSSDRVNTEAFFGQGTRLTVV.

V and J are TRBV5-5 and TRBJ2-7, with a weak D call TRBD1 (6 bases). The CDR3 loop spans 16 amino acids. V was cut by 4 bases and J by 2 bases, with 19 bases left in between. Germline values: CDR1 SGHKS, CDR2 YYEKEE (reference sequence). CDR3 in amino acids: CASSHEGRGGTYEQYF. The DNA of the CDR3 is TGTGCCAGCAGCCATGAAGGCAGGGGTGGTACCTACGAGCAGTACTTC.

The rearrangement uses TRBV4-1 and TRBJ1-5; TRBD1 aligns across 8 bases. Per the germline V gene, CDR1 is MGHRA and CDR2 is YSYEKL. The trim removed 0 bases at V and 7 bases at J, leaving 8 bases unmatched. The CDR3 spans 16 residues. This chain's CDR3 is CASSQDRAGGWQPQHF. CDR3 nucleotides: TGCGCCAGCAGCCAAGATCGTGCAGGGGGCTGGCAGCCCCAGCATTTT.

This clone was seen just once. This chain connects TRBV18 to TRBJ2-1, with TRBD2 identical over 16 bases. Losses at the gene ends were 5 bases for V and 7 bases for J; bases not matched to a gene: 2. The CDR3 length is 15 residues. In germline, CDR1 is KGHSH, CDR2 LQKENI. For the CDR3, the DNA is TGTGCCAGCTCAACGGGACTAGCGGGGGGGAATGAGCAGTTCTTC. Protein product: CASSTGLAGGNEQFF.

The gene calls are TRBV5-1 and TRBJ2-5; the D is unclear. V lost 1 base, J lost 2 bases, and 6 bases lay in between. The germline CDR1 and CDR2 sequences are SGHRS and YFSETQ. This CDR3 comprises 13 residues. DNA of the CDR3: TGCGCCAGCAGCTTGTGGCAGCAAGAGACCCAGTACTTC. Protein sequence: CASSLWQQETQYF.

This clone was found a few times. The V call is TRBV5-5, the J call TRBJ2-2, with 8 bases aligning to TRBD1. With V trimmed by 4 bases and J by 4 bases, 6 bases remained unmatched. The CDR3 is made up of 15 amino acids. In germline, CDR1 is SGHKS, CDR2 YYEKEE (reference sequence). This chain's CDR3 is CASSPRQGSTGELFF. The CDR3 nucleotides are TGTGCCAGCAGCCCCCGACAGGGGAGCACCGGGGAGCTGTTTTTT.

This rearrangement joins TRBV18 to TRBJ2-3; D not certain. Germline V lookup: CDR1 KGHSH, CDR2 LQKENI. The CDR3 length is 13 residues. Deletions cut 3 bases from V and 6 bases from J, with 10 bases between. CDR3 residues: CASSPPSLDTQYF. As DNA, the CDR3 is TGTGCCAGCTCACCCCCGTCTTTGGATACGCAGTATTTT.

V gene TRBV5-4 combines with J gene TRBJ1-5; 8 bases line up with TRBD1. The junction had 6 bases not matched to a gene; V was cut back by 4 bases and J by 6 bases. Looked up from germline, CDR1 is SGHNT and CDR2 is YYREEE (reference sequence). The CDR3 runs to 14 residues. The CDR3: CASSMDRVSQPQHF. In DNA form, the CDR3 reads TGTGCCAGCAGCATGGACAGGGTGTCTCAGCCCCAGCATTTT. The complete variable domain, with remaining parts taken from reference TRBV5-4 and TRBJ1-5, reads ETGVTQSPTHLIKTRGQQVTLRCSSQSGHNTVSWYQQALGQGPQFIFQYYREEENGRGNFPPRFSGLQFPNYSSELNVNALELDDSALYLCASSMDRVSQPQHFGDGTRLSIL.

This chain uses TRBV6-5 with TRBJ2-5; 8 bases are shared with TRBD2. Trimming removed 10 bases from V and 2 bases from J; junction bases left unmatched: 9. CDR3 size: 14 residues. CDR1 MNHEY and CDR2 SVGAGI come from the germline V gene. The CDR3 bases are TGTGCCACCGTCGGCGGGAGGCTACAAGAGACCCAGTACTTC. It yields the protein CATVGGRLQETQYF.

V usage is TRBV7-9 and J usage is TRBJ1-4; possibly TRBD1 for D (5 bases). The CDR3 has 15 amino acids. Per germline, CDR1 SEHNR and CDR2 FQNEAQ (reference sequence). The ends were cut back, 4 bases at V and 2 bases at J, with 11 bases in the middle. CDR3 bases: TGTGCCAGCAGCTCCCAGGGTTGGACTAATGAAAAACTGTTTTTT. Its protein is CASSSQGWTNEKLFF.

This chain uses TRBV6-5 with TRBJ2-5; 11 bases agree with TRBD1. Germline V gives CDR1 MNHEY, CDR2 SVGAGI. J was trimmed by 1 base and V by 7 bases; bases with no gene match: 5. The CDR3 runs to 15 residues. CDR3 sequence (DNA): TGTGCCAGCACTGGGACAGGGGGGTCCCAAGAGACCCAGTACTTC. Its protein product is CASTGTGGSQETQYF.

This rearrangement joins TRBV5-1 to TRBJ2-3; unclear D gene. Germline V gene data show CDR1 as SGHRS and CDR2 as YFSETQ. The CDR3 runs to 14 residues. Trimming stripped 2 bases from V and 2 bases from J, with 9 bases between. CDR3 residues: CASSFRQFTDTQYF. The CDR3 bases are TGCGCCAGCAGCTTCCGCCAGTTCACAGATACGCAGTATTTT.

The chain is built from TRBV13 and TRBJ1-1; 9 nucleotides align to TRBD1. The CDR3 spans 13 residues. The germline CDR1 and CDR2 sequences are PRHDT and FYEKMQ (reference sequence). V was pared by 3 bases and J by 4 bases, with 0 bases of the junction left unmatched. The CDR3 DNA reads TGTGCCAGCAGCTTGACAGGGGGCACTGAAGCTTTCTTT. The encoded protein is CASSLTGGTEAFF. The variable domain in full, with the rest retrieved from reference TRBV13 and TRBJ1-1, is AAGVIQSPRHLIKEKRETATLKCYPIPRHDTVYWYQQGPGQDPQFLISFYEKMQSDKGSIPDRFSAQQFSDYHSELNMSSLELGDSALYFCASSLTGGTEAFFGQGTRLTVV.

The chain links TRBV18 to TRBJ2-3, with D possibly being TRBD2 (6 bases). CDR1 and CDR2 from the germline V gene are KGHSH and LQKENI. This CDR3 has 16 residues. V lost 2 bases and J lost 2, with 14 bases in between. For the CDR3, the DNA is TGTGCCAGCTCACCAGTGCTTAGCGGCCTCACAGATACGCAGTATTTT. Translating it yields CASSPVLSGLTDTQYF.

The rearrangement uses TRBV7-8 and TRBJ1-1, with D possibly TRBD1 on 6 matching bases. V was trimmed by 6 bases and J by 1 base, leaving 9 bases between them. Germline V gene sequence: CDR1 SGHVS, CDR2 FQNEAQ. CDR3 length equals 13 residues. The CDR3 loop reads CASSSDRNTEAFF. CDR3 DNA: TGTGCCAGCAGTTCGGACAGGAACACTGAAGCTTTCTTT.

The chain employs TRBV20-1 and TRBJ2-4; D might be TRBD2 (5 bases). The CDR3 totals 11 residues. Trimming cost V 6 bases and J 8 bases, with 11 bases left between them. In germline, CDR1 is DFQATT, CDR2 SNEGSKA (reference sequence). For the CDR3, the DNA is TGCAGTGCCCCTTGGGGAGACATTCAGTACTTC. This gives the protein CSAPWGDIQYF.

This rearrangement joins TRBV4-1 to TRBJ2-1; 7 bases agree with TRBD2. J was trimmed by 8 bases and V by 3 bases; bases with no gene match: 10. CDR1 MGHRA and CDR2 YSYEKL come from the germline V gene. The CDR3 runs 15 residues. The CDR3 here is CASSHSREVGDEQFF. CDR3 coding DNA: TGCGCCAGCAGCCATTCCCGGGAGGTGGGGGATGAGCAGTTCTTC.

V gene TRBV15 combines with J gene TRBJ1-5; 10 bases fit TRBD1. With V trimmed by 5 bases and J by 6 bases, 7 bases remained unmatched. The CDR3 contains 15 residues. CDR1 is LNHNV, CDR2 YYDKDF, per germline (reference sequence). Here the CDR3 reads CATSPGTGDSQPQHF. The DNA for the CDR3 is TGTGCCACCAGCCCCGGGACAGGGGATTCTCAGCCCCAGCATTTT.

This sequence joins TRBV6-5 and TRBJ2-2; TRBD2 agrees at 8 bases. CDR1 and CDR2 from the germline V gene are MNHEY and SVGAGI. This CDR3 region has 12 residues. Trimming cost V 6 bases and J 8 bases; bases outside gene matches: 2. CDR3 sequence: CASRRGAGELFF. The CDR3 DNA reads TGTGCCAGCAGGCGGGGGGCTGGGGAGCTGTTTTTT.

The gene calls are TRBV19 and TRBJ2-3; D is unresolved. V shed 4 bases and J shed 3 bases, with 14 bases lying between them. Germline V gene data show CDR1 as LNHDA and CDR2 as SQIVND (reference sequence). The CDR3 consists of 15 residues. CDR3: CASSTRAAGTDTQYF. The DNA for the CDR3 is TGTGCCAGTAGTACCCGCGCCGCCGGGACAGATACGCAGTATTTT.